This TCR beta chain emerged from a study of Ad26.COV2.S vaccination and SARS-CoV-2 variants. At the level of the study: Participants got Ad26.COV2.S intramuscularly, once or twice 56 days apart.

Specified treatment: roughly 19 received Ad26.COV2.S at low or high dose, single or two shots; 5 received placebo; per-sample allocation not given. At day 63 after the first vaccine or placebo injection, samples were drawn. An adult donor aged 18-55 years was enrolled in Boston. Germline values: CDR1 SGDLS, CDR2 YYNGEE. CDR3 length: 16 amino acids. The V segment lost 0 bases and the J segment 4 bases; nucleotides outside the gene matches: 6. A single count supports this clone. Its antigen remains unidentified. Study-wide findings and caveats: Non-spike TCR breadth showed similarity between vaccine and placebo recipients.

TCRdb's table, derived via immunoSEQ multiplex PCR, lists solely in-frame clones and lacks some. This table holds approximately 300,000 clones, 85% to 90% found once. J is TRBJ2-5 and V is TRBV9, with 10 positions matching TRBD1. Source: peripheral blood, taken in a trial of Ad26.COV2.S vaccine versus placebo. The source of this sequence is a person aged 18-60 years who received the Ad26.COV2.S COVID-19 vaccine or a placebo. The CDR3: CASSVGLGQGGETQYF. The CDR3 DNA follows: TGTGCCAGCAGCGTAGGGTTAGGACAGGGGGGAGAGACCCAGTACTTC.